This T cell receptor beta chain was profiled in a study of regulatory T cells in long-lasting Graves disease. This clonotype was detected only a few times. Researchers made TCR beta libraries by using iRepertoire HTBI primers and running Arm-PCR on CDR3 regions. MiXCR was run by TCRdb on the multiplex PCR reads, yielding one entry per CDR3 protein. The sample records hundreds of thousands of distinct CDR3 sequences, around a fifth being singletons. With V trimmed by 6 bases and J by 4 bases, 14 bases remained unmatched. The CDR3 contains 17 residues. CDR1 is MNHNS and CDR2 is SASEGT in the germline V gene. Regarding time point: persistent/refractory GD, antithyroid drugs over 5 years with positive TRAb. Construction of the TCR library relied on RNA isolated from PBMCs.

Sample: peripheral blood mononuclear cells (PBMCs), taken when the disease was refractory, from a patient treated with antithyroid drugs. The TCR was taken from a female donor with Graves disease. The chain links TRBV6-1 to TRBJ2-2; TRBD1 matches 7 bases. The CDR3 protein is CASRGMWTGRSTGELFF. The CDR3 DNA follows: TGTGCCAGCAGAGGAATGTGGACAGGTCGGAGCACCGGGGAGCTGTTTTTT.